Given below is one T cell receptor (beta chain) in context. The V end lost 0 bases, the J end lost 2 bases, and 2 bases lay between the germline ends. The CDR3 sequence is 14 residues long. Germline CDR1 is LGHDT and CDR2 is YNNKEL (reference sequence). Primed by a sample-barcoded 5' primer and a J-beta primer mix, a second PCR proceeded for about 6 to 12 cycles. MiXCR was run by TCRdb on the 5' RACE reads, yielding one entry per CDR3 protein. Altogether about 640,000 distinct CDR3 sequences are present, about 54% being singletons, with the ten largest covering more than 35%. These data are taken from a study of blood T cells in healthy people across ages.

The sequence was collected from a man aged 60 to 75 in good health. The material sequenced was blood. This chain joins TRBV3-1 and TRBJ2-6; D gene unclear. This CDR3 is CASSQEPGANVLTF. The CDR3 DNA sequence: TGTGCCAGCAGCCAAGAGCCTGGGGCCAACGTCCTGACTTTC.